This passage covers 19 T cell receptor beta chains from one sample sequenced in a study of siplizumab effects on memory and regulatory T cells. TCRdb's copy holds only in-frame clones and misses some; the assay was immunoSEQ multiplex PCR. The sample shows over 35,000 clones, roughly 90% of them seen only once. The sample was naive CD4+ T cells sorted from blood. These TCRs come from a human donor in good health.

V is TRBV14 and J is TRBJ2-7; D is uncertain. This CDR3 has 15 residues. From germline, CDR1 is SGHDN and CDR2 FVKESK. Trimming shortened V by 2 bases and J by 0 bases, and 11 bases separated the two germline ends. CDR3 DNA sequence: TGTGCCAGCAGCCAAAGTGTTGCCGCCTCCTACGAGCAGTACTTC. It specifies CASSQSVAASYEQYF.

The chain employs TRBV30 and TRBJ2-3, with 7 positions matching TRBD1. This CDR3 has 15 amino acids. With 1 base clipped from V and 0 bases from J, the junction kept 4 bases outside the gene matches. Looked up from germline, CDR1 is GTSNPN and CDR2 is SVGIG (reference sequence). CDR3 protein: CAWSGGQISTDTQYF. In DNA form, the CDR3 reads TGTGCCTGGAGTGGGGGACAGATTAGCACAGATACGCAGTATTTT.

V is TRBV19 and J is TRBJ2-1; D not resolved. The germline CDR1 and CDR2 sequences are LNHDA and SQIVND (reference sequence). The CDR3 is made up of 13 amino acids. The V and J ends lost 3 bases and 7 bases respectively, with 10 bases between them. In nucleotides, the CDR3 is TGTGCCAGTAGTATCCCCAGGATGAATGAGCAGTTCTTC. Translating gives CASSIPRMNEQFF.

V is TRBV27 and J is TRBJ2-5; TRBD2 matches 7 bases. V dropped 2 bases and J dropped 10; count of bases not matched to a gene: 19. The germline gives CDR1 MNHEY, CDR2 SMNVEV (reference sequence). The CDR3 spans 17 residues. The CDR3 coding sequence is TGTGCCAGCAGTTTAAGTGGGGGGGGTTGGCTGCCAAGAGTCCAGTACTTC. Translating gives CASSLSGGGWLPRVQYF.

The rearrangement uses TRBV11-2 and TRBJ2-2; D may be TRBD2 (5 bases). Germline-derived CDR1 and CDR2 are SGHAT and FQNNGV. Trimming cost V 1 base and J 7 bases, with 13 bases left between them. The CDR3 is 15 amino acids. This CDR3 is CASSLGHSGSGELFF. DNA of the CDR3: TGTGCCAGCAGCTTAGGACATTCGGGGAGCGGGGAGCTGTTTTTT.

The chain combines TRBV2 with TRBJ2-1, with 9 bases identical to TRBD2. CDR1 and CDR2 from the germline V gene are SNHLY and FYNNEI. The CDR3 is 15 amino acids. The trim removed 2 bases at V and 7 bases at J, leaving 6 bases unmatched. CDR3 nucleotides: TGTGCCAGCAGTGAAAGGCTAGCGGGATTGAATGAGCAGTTCTTC. The encoded protein is CASSERLAGLNEQFF.

V usage is TRBV10-3 and J usage is TRBJ2-7; D might be TRBD1 (5 bases). This CDR3 has 13 amino acids. Between the trimmed V and J ends, which lost 6 bases and 6 bases, there was a span of 15 bases. Germline V CDR1 and CDR2: ENHRY, SYGVKD. The CDR3 DNA reads as TGTGCCATCAGGGGCGAAAAGGGGCTCGAGCAGTACTTC. It encodes CAIRGEKGLEQYF.

The CDR3 reads CATRPLSSYNEQFF. The CDR3, as DNA: TGTGCCACCAGGCCGTTGAGCTCCTACAATGAGCAGTTCTTC. V and J are TRBV2 and TRBJ2-1; no clear D gene. CDR3 length equals 14 residues. Deletions cut 10 bases from V and 0 bases from J, with 13 bases between. In germline, CDR1 is SNHLY, CDR2 FYNNEI.

The rearrangement links TRBV15 to TRBJ1-1; D is unresolved. The CDR3 loop spans 12 amino acids. Germline CDR1 LNHNV, CDR2 YYDKDF (reference sequence). The V and J ends lost 1 base and 5 bases respectively, with 5 bases between them. In DNA, the CDR3 is TGTGCCACCAGCAGAGCAGGAACTGAAGCTTTCTTT. Its translation: CATSRAGTEAFF.

The chain recombines TRBV15 with TRBJ1-2, with D unresolved. Trimming removed 0 bases at V and 4 bases at J, with 9 bases between. Germline V gene lookup returns CDR1 LNHNV and CDR2 YYDKDF (reference sequence). The CDR3 contains 14 residues. CDR3 sequence (DNA): TGTGCCACCAGCAGAGATGCCTTGACCTATGGCTACACCTTC. Translation: CATSRDALTYGYTF.

The genes are TRBV28 and TRBJ2-2, with a tentative D call TRBD1 (5 bases). The V end lost 6 bases, the J end lost 5 bases, and 19 bases lay between the germline ends. The CDR3 totals 16 residues. Germline CDR1 MDHEN, CDR2 SYDVKM. CDR3 DNA: TGTGCCAGCAGCCCAAAGGGCAGGGCGTCGACCGGGGAGCTGTTTTTT. This encodes CASSPKGRASTGELFF.

The rearrangement uses TRBV6-5 and TRBJ1-2; 7 bases are shared with TRBD1. The CDR3 is 13 amino acids. J gave up 8 bases and V 6 bases, and 9 bases lay outside the gene matches. Germline V gives CDR1 MNHEY, CDR2 SVGAGI. In DNA, the CDR3 is TGTGCCAGCAGAGACAGGGTCCTGTTGGGCTACACCTTC. This codes for CASRDRVLLGYTF.

The chain employs TRBV2 and TRBJ2-2; 7 bases are a match to TRBD1. Germline V gene data show CDR1 as SNHLY and CDR2 as FYNNEI. V shed 6 bases and J 5 bases; nucleotides not matched to a gene: 6. This CDR3 contains 14 residues. The DNA of the CDR3 is TGTGCCAGCAGAAACAGGGGTCAGACCGGGGAGCTGTTTTTT. Residues: CASRNRGQTGELFF.

Worth noting for this clone: Other DNA sequences within the sample encode an identical CDR3. The chain links TRBV18 to TRBJ2-5; either TRBD1 or TRBD2 may fit D (5 bases each). V lost 3 bases and J 0 bases, leaving 5 bases between the germline ends. Germline lookup yields CDR1 KGHSH and CDR2 LQKENI. CDR3 length equals 13 residues. CDR3 DNA sequence: TGTGCCAGCTCACCGGGACACCAAGAGACCCAGTACTTC. Translation gives CASSPGHQETQYF. The full variable domain, rest sourced from reference TRBV18 and TRBJ2-5, is NAGVMQNPRHLVRRRGQEARLRCSPMKGHSHVYWYRQLPEEGLKFMVYLQKENIIDESGMPKERFSAEFPKEGPSILRIQQVVRGDSAAYFCASSPGHQETQYFGPGTRLLVL.

This chain uses TRBV19 with TRBJ2-1; 7 bases are shared with TRBD1. CDR1 and CDR2 from the germline V gene are LNHDA and SQIVND (reference sequence). The V gene end was trimmed by 4 bases and the J gene end by 1 base; junction bases not matched to a gene: 4. The CDR3 loop spans 15 amino acids. The CDR3 DNA is TGTGCCAGTAGTACCCGACAGGGTTCCTACAATGAGCAGTTCTTC. Translated: CASSTRQGSYNEQFF. Full variable domain (remainder filled in from reference TRBV19 and TRBJ2-1): DGGITQSPKYLFRKEGQNVTLSCEQNLNHDAMYWYRQDPGQGLRLIYYSQIVNDFQKGDIAEGYSVSREKKESFPLTVTSAQKNPTAFYLCASSTRQGSYNEQFFGPGTRLTVL.

The CDR3 reads CASSFRGNEQFF. CDR3 sequence (DNA): TGTGCCAGCAGCTTTCGAGGCAATGAGCAGTTCTTC. The chain links TRBV11-3 to TRBJ2-1; D uncertain. Trimming stripped 3 bases from V and 6 bases from J, with 6 bases between. Germline assignment: CDR1 SGHNT and CDR2 YENEEA. CDR3 length: 12 amino acids.

The chain joins TRBV12-5 to TRBJ2-1; the D gene is possibly TRBD2 (6 bases). This CDR3 has 18 residues. The germline V gene has CDR1 LGHNT and CDR2 FRNRAP. The V and J ends lost 0 bases and 0 bases respectively, with 15 bases between them. The DNA of the CDR3 is TGTGCTAGTGGTTTGGTAGGGGCTAGCGCGAGCTCCTACAATGAGCAGTTCTTC. Protein sequence: CASGLVGASASSYNEQFF.

This sequence joins TRBV4-1 and TRBJ1-3; TRBD1 is a possible D gene (5 bases). The CDR3 consists of 15 residues. Trimming took off 4 bases at V and 0 bases at J, with 10 bases between the two ends. The germline V gene has CDR1 MGHRA and CDR2 YSYEKL. The CDR3 loop reads CASSPAGGSGNTIYF. The CDR3 DNA reads as TGCGCCAGCAGCCCGGCGGGGGGCTCTGGAAACACCATATATTTT.

The rearrangement joins TRBV29-1 to TRBJ1-4; 7 positions agree with TRBD1. Germline V gene lookup returns CDR1 SQVTM and CDR2 ANQGSEA. J lost 8 bases, V lost 5 bases, and 5 bases had no gene match. This CDR3 spans 12 amino acids. CDR3 sequence: CSVSLTGEKLFF. CDR3 DNA: TGCAGCGTTTCCTTGACAGGGGAAAAACTGTTTTTT.